This T cell receptor (beta chain) was recovered during a study of beta chain features in type 1 diabetes. About the research overall: Sorted cells from all samples, numbering some 99,000,000, were examined.

Roughly 100 mL of blood, on average, came from one heparinised draw per donor. It was via CD45RO/CCR7/CD25/CD127/CD95/CD27 that CD4+ naive, central memory, regulatory and stem cell-like memory cells were sorted. Study outcomes and limitations: Researchers could not determine here whether HLA type influences TCRB rearrangement. TCRB CDR3s were moderately but significantly shorter in Type 1 diabetes patients in all four CD4+ subsets.

The trim removed 5 bases at V and 5 bases at J, leaving 12 bases unmatched. CDR1 is SGDLS and CDR2 is YYNGEE in the germline V gene. The CDR3 covers 18 residues. Isolated RNA was reverse transcribed in full, so expressed TCRB transcripts were sequenced. TCRdb's copy holds only in-frame clones and misses some; the assay was immunoSEQ multiplex PCR. The sample shows some 370,000 clones, over 8.5% of them seen only once. A word on this clone: Its matching antigen is unknown.

The chain has TRBV9 and TRBJ2-5, with 16 bases identical to TRBD2. Sequencing was carried out using central memory CD4+ T cells from blood. This sequence originates from a young man with type 1 diabetes. The CDR3 DNA is TGTGCCAGCAGTCCGGGACTAGCGGGAGGGCCCTCTGGGGAGACCCAGTACTTC. It is translated as CASSPGLAGGPSGETQYF.